The entry below describes one TCR beta chain. Germline values: CDR1 MDHEN, CDR2 SYDVKM. The length of the CDR3 is 16 residues. V lost 6 bases to trimming and J lost 1 base, with 16 bases between them. This entry is derived from a study of blood T cell repertoires in COVID-19. Study details: Material from acute and convalescent COVID-19 was sourced from the United States, Italy and Spain. Sources were T cells, B-cell-depleted T cells, or PBMCs; the material itself was cDNA or gDNA.

Source study methods: Amplification with reference gene primers provided the estimates of nucleated cell counts. TCRdb keeps only in-frame clones here, not all; method: immunoSEQ multiplex PCR. Clone size and the V and J calls come from that table; the DNA yielded D and trimming. Here the sample spans 120,000 or so clones, around 85% being singletons. The sequenced sample was peripheral blood. This rearrangement joins TRBV28 to TRBJ1-5; weak D call: TRBD1 (6 bases). The TCR was taken from a woman between 45 and 60 years old with acute or convalescent COVID-19. CDR3 loop: CASRSNREGSNQPQHF. The DNA for the CDR3 is TGTGCCAGCAGGTCTAACAGGGAAGGGAGCAATCAGCCCCAGCATTTT.